Following are 11 T cell receptor beta chains from one sample sequenced in a study of cytomegalovirus exposure and HLA in healthy donors. PCR amplification relied on 60 Vbeta primers (plus 13 Jbeta primers). Repertoires were generated with immunoSEQ multiplex PCR, while TCRdb's copy carries only in-frame clones and drops some. The sample includes 110,000 to 150,000 clones, roughly four fifths of them seen just once. Sequencing was done on a sample of PBMCs. Receptors originate from a man younger than 35 in good health and CMV-seropositive.

A single count supports this clone. J is TRBJ2-5 and V is TRBV13, with a weak D call TRBD2 (5 bases). This CDR3 has 14 amino acids. V dropped 5 bases and J dropped 5 bases, with 15 bases sitting between them. Germline values: CDR1 PRHDT, CDR2 FYEKMQ (reference sequence). The CDR3 DNA sequence: TGTGCCAGCAGCGGGGAGAGGGAGAGGGAGACCCAGTACTTC. It codes for CASSGERERETQYF.

In this sample, this clone turned up a few times. The chain couples TRBV27 to TRBJ1-2; a weak D match, TRBD1 (5 bases). The CDR3 is 17 residues long. V was shortened by 2 bases and J by 2 bases, with 18 bases between the two germline ends. Per germline, CDR1 MNHEY and CDR2 SMNVEV (reference sequence). CDR3 in amino acids: CASSLNFGGGINYGYTF. In DNA, the CDR3 is TGTGCCAGCAGTTTAAACTTCGGTGGGGGGATCAACTATGGCTACACCTTC.

The CDR3 DNA follows: TGTGCCTGGAGCTCCCAGGGGAACACTGAAGCTTTCTTT. This encodes CAWSSQGNTEAFF. J is TRBJ1-1 and V is TRBV30, with a possible D match to TRBD1 (5 bases). Germline CDR1 and CDR2: GTSNPN and SVGIG (reference sequence). The CDR3 loop spans 13 amino acids. Trimming shortened V by 3 bases and J by 1 base, and 9 bases separated the two germline ends.

The sample holds one count of this clone. This chain links TRBV19 with TRBJ2-7, with TRBD1 matching over 8 bases. CDR3 length: 15 amino acids. V lost 3 bases to trimming and J lost 5 bases; unmatched junction nucleotides: 9. Germline CDR1 reads LNHDA; CDR2 reads SQIVND (reference sequence). CDR3 region: CASSMSGGVSDEQYF. CDR3 DNA: TGTGCCAGTAGTATGTCAGGGGGCGTCAGCGACGAGCAGTACTTC. The entire variable domain, with the rest obtained from reference TRBV19 and TRBJ2-7, is as follows: DGGITQSPKYLFRKEGQNVTLSCEQNLNHDAMYWYRQDPGQGLRLIYYSQIVNDFQKGDIAEGYSVSREKKESFPLTVTSAQKNPTAFYLCASSMSGGVSDEQYFGPGTRLTVT.

V and J are TRBV11-3 and TRBJ2-2; D not certain. CDR1 and CDR2 (germline): SGHNT, YENEEA. The CDR3 totals 13 residues. V lost 3 bases and J lost 1, with 3 bases in between. The CDR3 spells CASSFMNTGELFF. Here the CDR3 DNA reads TGTGCCAGCAGCTTCATGAACACCGGGGAGCTGTTTTTT.

This clone was recorded once. The rearrangement uses TRBV5-1 and TRBJ1-1, with D tentatively TRBD1 (6 bases). V gave up 4 bases and J gave up 1 base, with 17 bases separating them. CDR1 is SGHRS and CDR2 is YFSETQ in the germline V gene. This CDR3 is 16 amino acids long. CDR3 sequence reads: CASSLGGAQQNTEAFF. In DNA form, the CDR3 reads TGCGCCAGCAGCCTAGGGGGGGCACAGCAGAACACTGAAGCTTTCTTT.

The rearrangement joins TRBV19 to TRBJ2-1; D possibly corresponds to TRBD1 (6 bases). V lost 3 bases, J lost 4 bases, and 10 bases lay in between. The CDR3 has 14 residues. Germline assignment: CDR1 LNHDA and CDR2 SQIVND (reference sequence). The CDR3 nucleotides are TGTGCCAGTAGTATCCAGGGGCCATACAATGAGCAGTTCTTC. As protein: CASSIQGPYNEQFF.

This clone was seen a single time. The rearrangement joins TRBV7-8 to TRBJ2-1; TRBD2 is a possible D gene (6 bases). The CDR3 covers 13 residues. Looked up from germline, CDR1 is SGHVS and CDR2 is FQNEAQ. V was trimmed by 5 bases and J by 9 bases, leaving 14 bases between them. The CDR3 bases are TGTGCCAGCAGCCCACGGGAGTTGGGTGAGCAGTTCTTC. This encodes CASSPRELGEQFF.

V and J are TRBV6-5 and TRBJ2-1, with a possible D match to TRBD2 (5 bases). The germline V and J ends were trimmed by 0 bases and 1 base, with 7 bases remaining between them. The CDR3 contains 15 residues. Per germline, CDR1 MNHEY and CDR2 SVGAGI. Written as DNA, the CDR3 is TGTGCCAGCAGTTACTCCGGGAATTCCTACAATGAGCAGTTCTTC. It translates to CASSYSGNSYNEQFF.

CDR3 loop: CSVAWSSYEQYF. CDR3 nucleotides: TGCAGCGTGGCCTGGAGCTCCTACGAGCAGTACTTC. This sequence joins TRBV29-1 and TRBJ2-7, with D hard to call. V shed 6 bases and J shed 0 bases, with 9 bases lying between them. The CDR3 covers 12 residues. The germline CDR1 and CDR2 sequences are SQVTM and ANQGSEA.

The rearrangement joins TRBV5-1 to TRBJ2-7; tentatively, D is TRBD1 (5 bases). Germline V lookup: CDR1 SGHRS, CDR2 YFSETQ. This CDR3 region has 14 residues. Deletions cut 2 bases from V and 0 bases from J, with 9 bases between. CDR3 loop: CASSLMTDSYEQYF. The DNA for the CDR3 is TGCGCCAGCAGCTTAATGACAGACTCCTACGAGCAGTACTTC.